This is a list of T cell receptor beta chains from one sample in a study of T cells in Graves' hyperthyroidism and ophthalmopathy. MiXCR was run by TCRdb on the multiplex PCR reads, yielding one entry per CDR3 protein. Of over 650,000 distinct CDR3 sequences in the sample, just under 45% were seen once. What was sequenced was peripheral blood or thyroid tissue (not recorded which). These receptors were collected from an adult man with Graves' disease, either hyperthyroidism or ophthalmopathy (not recorded which). The CDR3 runs from the conserved cysteine through the conserved F or W. A D gene is named only where the DNA matches it firmly. Not all rows give a size; the values are once, few, many and, for expanded clones, a class.

d_gene: TRBD1; len: 14; abundance: few; v_gene: TRBV19; j_gene: TRBJ1-1; CDR3nt: TGTGCCAGTAGTAGGGACAGGGGGCACACTGAAGCTTTCTTT; CDR3aa: CASSRDRGHTEAFF
d_gene: NA; len: 13; abundance: few; v_gene: TRBV6-6; j_gene: TRBJ2-7; CDR3nt: TGTGCCAGCAAAGGGGCAGGGACCTACGAGCAGTACTTC; CDR3aa: CASKGAGTYEQYF
d_gene: TRBD1; len: 14; abundance: few; v_gene: TRBV2; j_gene: TRBJ1-1; CDR3nt: TGTGCCAGCAATAACGACAGGGAATGGACTGAAGCTTTCTTT; CDR3aa: CASNNDREWTEAFF
d_gene: NA; len: 13; abundance: NA; v_gene: TRBV10-3; j_gene: TRBJ1-1; CDR3nt: TGTGCCAGCAGTGGGGAAGGGACCTCTGAAGCTTTCTTT; CDR3aa: CASSGEGTSEAFF
d_gene: NA; len: 14; abundance: few; v_gene: TRBV7-2; j_gene: TRBJ1-1; CDR3nt: TGCGCCAGCAGCCAAGGGGTTATGAACACTGAAGCTTTCTTT; CDR3aa: CASSQGVMNTEAFF
d_gene: NA; len: 14; abundance: few; v_gene: TRBV7-9; j_gene: TRBJ1-6; CDR3nt: TGTGCCAGCAGTTCCCCGGGGGGGGGTCCTCCCCTCCACTTT; CDR3aa: CASSSPGGGPPLHF
d_gene: NA; len: 15; abundance: NA; v_gene: TRBV2; j_gene: TRBJ1-2; CDR3nt: TGTGCCAGCAGTGAAGCAGCGCAGGCTAACTATGGCTACACCTTC; CDR3aa: CASSEAAQANYGYTF
d_gene: NA; len: 14; abundance: NA; v_gene: TRBV4-1; j_gene: TRBJ1-5; CDR3nt: TGCGCCAGCAGCCACGGAGATAGCAATCAGCCCCAGCATTTT; CDR3aa: CASSHGDSNQPQHF
d_gene: TRBD1; len: 16; abundance: NA; v_gene: TRBV11-1; j_gene: TRBJ1-1; CDR3nt: TGTGCCAGCAGCTATTTACAGGGGGCGAAGGACACTGAAGCTTTCTTT; CDR3aa: CASSYLQGAKDTEAFF
d_gene: TRBD1; len: 16; abundance: many; v_gene: TRBV25-1; j_gene: TRBJ1-4; CDR3nt: TGTGCCAGCAGTGATGGGACAGAGGCAACTAATGAAAAACTGTTTTTT; CDR3aa: CASSDGTEATNEKLFF
d_gene: NA; len: 12; abundance: once; v_gene: TRBV29-1; j_gene: TRBJ1-2; CDR3nt: TGCAGCGTTGGGGGACAAAACTATGGCTACCCCTTC; CDR3aa: CSVGGQNYGYPF
d_gene: NA; len: 15; abundance: few; v_gene: TRBV7-9; j_gene: TRBJ2-7; CDR3nt: TGTGCCAGCAGCTTAGTAGAGGGAGAGTCCTACGAGCAGTACTTC; CDR3aa: CASSLVEGESYEQYF
d_gene: TRBD1; len: 12; abundance: NA; v_gene: TRBV7-6; j_gene: TRBJ1-5; CDR3nt: TGTGCCAGCAGCTGGGGACAGGATTCCCAGCATTTT; CDR3aa: CASSWGQDSQHF
d_gene: TRBD1; len: 15; abundance: NA; v_gene: TRBV6-4; j_gene: TRBJ2-2; CDR3nt: TGTGCCAGCAGCCAGGGGGCGGCGAACACCGGGGAGCTGTTTTTT; CDR3aa: CASSQGAANTGELFF
d_gene: NA; len: 15; abundance: NA; v_gene: TRBV20-1; j_gene: TRBJ2-5; CDR3nt: TGCAGTGCTAGCAGCTTAGCTCAGAGAGCAGGCCCCCAGTACTTC; CDR3aa: CSASSLAQRAGPQYF
d_gene: TRBD1; len: 13; abundance: NA; v_gene: TRBV7-8; j_gene: TRBJ2-5; CDR3nt: TGTGCCAGCAGCTCGGACAGGAAAGAGACCCAGTACTTC; CDR3aa: CASSSDRKETQYF
d_gene: NA; len: 14; abundance: NA; v_gene: TRBV5-1; j_gene: TRBJ1-1; CDR3nt: TGCGCCAGCCTCCGGGACGCCGGGAACACTGAAGCTTTCTTT; CDR3aa: CASLRDAGNTEAFF
d_gene: NA; len: 14; abundance: NA; v_gene: TRBV15; j_gene: TRBJ2-5; CDR3nt: TGTGCCACCAGCGTTGACAGGTGGGAAGAGACCCAGTACTTC; CDR3aa: CATSVDRWEETQYF
d_gene: TRBD1; len: 10; abundance: NA; v_gene: TRBV29-1; j_gene: TRBJ1-3; CDR3nt: TGCAGCGGGGACAGGAACACCATATATTTT; CDR3aa: CSGDRNTIYF
d_gene: TRBD1; len: 14; abundance: many; v_gene: TRBV2; j_gene: TRBJ1-5; CDR3nt: TGTGCCAGTGTTTCGGACAGGGTCAATCAGCCCCAGCATTTT; CDR3aa: CASVSDRVNQPQHF
d_gene: TRBD1; len: 15; abundance: few; v_gene: TRBV7-2; j_gene: TRBJ1-5; CDR3nt: TGTGCCAGCAGCTATAGGGGACAGGGCTATCAGCCCCAGCATTTT; CDR3aa: CASSYRGQGYQPQHF
d_gene: NA; len: 15; abundance: few; v_gene: TRBV5-6; j_gene: TRBJ1-5; CDR3nt: TGTGCCAGCAGCAGGTATGACAGGAGAAATCAGCCCCAGCATTTT; CDR3aa: CASSRYDRRNQPQHF
d_gene: NA; len: 15; abundance: few; v_gene: TRBV19; j_gene: TRBJ1-5; CDR3nt: TGTGCCAGTAGTATCTGGGACGGGGGCAATCAGCCCCAGCATTTT; CDR3aa: CASSIWDGGNQPQHF
d_gene: NA; len: 15; abundance: NA; v_gene: TRBV13; j_gene: TRBJ1-6; CDR3nt: TGTGCCAGCAGCTTAGGGGGACTGAGAAATTCACCCCTCCACTTT; CDR3aa: CASSLGGLRNSPLHF
d_gene: TRBD2; len: 15; abundance: NA; v_gene: TRBV10-1; j_gene: TRBJ2-1; CDR3nt: TGTGCCAGCAGTTATGGTCTAGCGGGAGACGATGAGCAGTTCTTC; CDR3aa: CASSYGLAGDDEQFF
d_gene: NA; len: 17; abundance: few; v_gene: TRBV20-1; j_gene: TRBJ2-6; CDR3nt: TGCAGTGCTAGAGAGTCCGAAGGGGGTGCGGGGGCCAACGTCCTGACTTTC; CDR3aa: CSARESEGGAGANVLTF